What follows are 15 T cell receptor beta chains derived from one specimen sequenced in a study of OX40 agonist ivuxolimab in advanced cancers. Clones were sequenced by immunoSEQ multiplex PCR, and TCRdb holds only the in-frame ones, with some missing. The data show 55,000 or so clones, with around 87% seen just once and 16% held by the top ten. The sequences come from CD4+ or CD8+ T cells sorted from blood, collected in a trial of the OX40 agonist ivuxolimab. These receptors all stem from an adult with an advanced solid tumor such as melanoma, head and neck, liver or kidney cancer.

The chain couples TRBV6-1 to TRBJ1-5; 9 nucleotides line up with TRBD1. V was pared by 5 bases and J by 4 bases, with 6 bases of the junction left unmatched. The CDR3 length is 15 residues. Germline-derived CDR1 and CDR2 are MNHNS and SASEGT. The CDR3 spells CASSPKDRGNQPQHF. In nucleotides, the CDR3 is TGTGCCAGCAGTCCTAAAGACAGGGGGAATCAGCCCCAGCATTTT.

About this clone: Other nucleotide sequences in the sample specify the same CDR3. The chain has TRBV29-1 and TRBJ2-7, with 9 bases aligning to TRBD1. This CDR3 contains 14 residues. The J segment lost 5 bases and the V segment lost 7 bases, leaving 12 bases of the junction unmatched. Germline V gene sequence: CDR1 SQVTM, CDR2 ANQGSEA. CDR3 DNA sequence: TGCAGCGCAAATAAGGGGACAGGGTCGAACGAGCAGTACTTC. Translation gives CSANKGTGSNEQYF.

J is TRBJ2-7 and V is TRBV28, with 7 bases lining up with TRBD1. Germline V gene lookup returns CDR1 MDHEN and CDR2 SYDVKM. With V trimmed by 2 bases and J by 4 bases, 11 bases remained unmatched. CDR3 length equals 16 residues. The CDR3 spells CASSLHGTAISYEQYF. The CDR3 DNA sequence: TGTGCCAGCAGTTTACATGGGACAGCGATCTCTTACGAGCAGTACTTC. The entire variable domain, with the rest obtained from reference TRBV28 and TRBJ2-7, is as follows: DVKVTQSSRYLVKRTGEKVFLECVQDMDHENMFWYRQDPGLGLRLIYFSYDVKMKEKGDIPEGYSVSREKKERFSLILESASTNQTSMYLCASSLHGTAISYEQYFGPGTRLTVT.

V is TRBV5-1 and J is TRBJ2-1, with 7 bases lining up with TRBD1. The CDR3 runs 18 residues. The V segment lost 3 bases and the J segment 1 base; nucleotides outside the gene matches: 13. The germline gives CDR1 SGHRS, CDR2 YFSETQ. The CDR3 DNA follows: TGCGCCAGCAGCTCACCGGAACAGGGGACCAGTTCCTACAATGAGCAGTTCTTC. Translation: CASSSPEQGTSSYNEQFF.

The rearrangement joins TRBV30 to TRBJ2-1; 9 bases agree with TRBD2. V lost 4 bases to trimming and J lost 0 bases; unmatched junction nucleotides: 7. Germline lookup yields CDR1 GTSNPN and CDR2 SVGIG (reference sequence). The CDR3 length is 16 residues. CDR3 coding DNA: TGTGCCTGGATTCAGACTAGCGGTAGCTCCTACAATGAGCAGTTCTTC. It yields the protein CAWIQTSGSSYNEQFF.

The V call is TRBV5-8, the J call TRBJ1-4, with 7 bases identical to TRBD1. With V trimmed by 2 bases and J by 5 bases, 6 bases remained unmatched. The CDR3 runs to 15 residues. Germline-derived CDR1 and CDR2 are SGHTS and YDEGEE. The CDR3 DNA follows: TGTGCCAGCAGCTTATGGACAGGACGGAATGAAAAACTGTTTTTT. It yields the protein CASSLWTGRNEKLFF.

This chain joins TRBV7-2 and TRBJ2-2; 8 nucleotides match TRBD1. CDR3 size: 16 residues. The V gene end was trimmed by 4 bases and the J gene end by 1 base; junction bases not matched to a gene: 5. Germline lookup yields CDR1 SGHTA and CDR2 FQGNSA. CDR3 DNA sequence: TGTGCCAGCAGCTCAAAGGGACAGGTGAACACCGGGGAGCTGTTTTTT. It specifies CASSSKGQVNTGELFF.

The chain combines TRBV19 with TRBJ1-1; TRBD1 is a possible D gene (5 bases). This CDR3 is built from 15 residues. V shed 5 bases and J shed 0 bases, with 13 bases lying between them. From germline, CDR1 is LNHDA and CDR2 SQIVND (reference sequence). CDR3 sequence reads: CASSPGRTMNTEAFF. Written as DNA, the CDR3 is TGTGCCAGTAGTCCAGGGAGAACCATGAACACTGAAGCTTTCTTT.

This clone was counted a few times. The chain joins TRBV29-1 to TRBJ1-1, with TRBD1 matching 7 bases. From germline, CDR1 is SQVTM and CDR2 ANQGSEA. The CDR3 contains 11 residues. With 7 bases clipped from V and 11 bases from J, the junction kept 10 bases outside the gene matches. CDR3 DNA sequence: TGCAGCGCGGACAGGCGTAGTGAGGCTTTCTTT. Encoded protein: CSADRRSEAFF.

The chain recombines TRBV25-1 with TRBJ2-2, with D unclear. The V gene's germline CDR1 is MGHDK and CDR2 SYGVNS. CDR3 length: 16 amino acids. V was trimmed by 8 bases and J by 0 bases, leaving 16 bases between them. In DNA, the CDR3 is TGTGCCAGCGCGCCCCTGGAGAGGACGAACACCGGGGAGCTGTTTTTT. This encodes CASAPLERTNTGELFF.

This chain uses TRBV15 with TRBJ1-2; a weak D match, TRBD1 (6 bases). The length of the CDR3 is 15 residues. V was pared by 0 bases and J by 9 bases, with 17 bases between. The V gene's germline CDR1 is LNHNV and CDR2 YYDKDF (reference sequence). This chain's CDR3 is CATSRDPWGAASYTF. In DNA, the CDR3 is TGTGCCACCAGCAGAGATCCCTGGGGGGCGGCAAGCTACACCTTC.

This rearrangement joins TRBV6-1 to TRBJ2-1; 7 positions agree with TRBD1. Germline CDR1 MNHNS, CDR2 SASEGT. The CDR3 is 13 amino acids. V trimming: 10 bases; J trimming: 0 bases; junction bases outside the gene matches: 3. CDR3 sequence: CATTGDSYNEQFF. The CDR3 coding sequence is TGTGCCACCACAGGGGACTCCTACAATGAGCAGTTCTTC.

The chain links TRBV5-4 to TRBJ2-1; perhaps TRBD2 as D (6 bases). The CDR3 is 11 amino acids. Germline V lookup: CDR1 SGHNT, CDR2 YYREEE (reference sequence). The V and J ends lost 0 bases and 11 bases respectively, with 6 bases between them. CDR3 nucleotide sequence: TGTGCCAGCAGCTTGGGGACTAAGCAGTTCTTC. As protein: CASSLGTKQFF.

The V gene is TRBV15, the J gene TRBJ1-1; 10 positions agree with TRBD1. The CDR3 is 15 residues long. J lost 10 bases, V lost 1 base, and 9 bases had no gene match. The germline CDR1 and CDR2 sequences are LNHNV and YYDKDF (reference sequence). As DNA, the CDR3 is TGTGCCACCAGCAGAGTGGCGGGACAGGGGCGAGTAGCTTTCTTT. As protein: CATSRVAGQGRVAFF.

The rearrangement joins TRBV4-1 to TRBJ1-1; tentatively, D is TRBD1 (6 bases). In germline, CDR1 is MGHRA, CDR2 YSYEKL. V was trimmed by 6 bases and J by 0 bases, leaving 17 bases between them. The CDR3 consists of 16 residues. The CDR3 bases are TGCGCCAGCAGTCAGAACAGGGACGGCGTGAACACTGAAGCTTTCTTT. As protein: CASSQNRDGVNTEAFF.